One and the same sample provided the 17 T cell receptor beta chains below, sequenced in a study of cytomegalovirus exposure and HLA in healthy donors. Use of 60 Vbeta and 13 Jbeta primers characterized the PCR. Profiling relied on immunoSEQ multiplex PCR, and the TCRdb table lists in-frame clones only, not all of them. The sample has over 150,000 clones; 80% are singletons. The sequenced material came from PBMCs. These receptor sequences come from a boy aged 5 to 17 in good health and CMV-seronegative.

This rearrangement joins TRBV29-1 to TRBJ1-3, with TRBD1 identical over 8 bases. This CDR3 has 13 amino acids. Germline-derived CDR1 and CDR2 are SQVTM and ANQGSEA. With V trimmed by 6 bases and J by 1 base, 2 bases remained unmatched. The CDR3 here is CSVGQGSGNTIYF. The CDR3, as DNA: TGCAGCGTCGGACAGGGATCTGGAAACACCATATATTTT.

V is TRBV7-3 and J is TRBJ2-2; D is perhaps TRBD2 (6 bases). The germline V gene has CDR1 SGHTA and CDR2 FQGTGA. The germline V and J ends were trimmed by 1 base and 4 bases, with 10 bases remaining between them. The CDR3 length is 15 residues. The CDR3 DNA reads TGTGCCAGCAGCTTAATTGGGGGGACCACCGGGGAGCTGTTTTTT. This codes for CASSLIGGTTGELFF.

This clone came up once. CDR3 nucleotides: TGTGCCAGCAGCTTTCCACGACAGGGTGGGGATGAAAAACTGTTTTTT. Translated: CASSFPRQGGDEKLFF. This chain uses TRBV7-6 with TRBJ1-4; 7 bases are shared with TRBD1. Trimming removed 3 bases from V and 6 bases from J; junction bases left unmatched: 10. CDR1 is SGHVS and CDR2 is FNYEAQ in the germline V gene. The CDR3 has 16 amino acids. Using reference TRBV7-6 and TRBJ1-4 for the parts outside the CDR3, the full variable domain is GAGVSQSPRYKVTKRGQDVALRCDPISGHVSLYWYRQALGQGPEFLTYFNYEAQQDKSGLPNDRFSAERPEGSISTLTIQRTEQRDSAMYRCASSFPRQGGDEKLFFGSGTQLSVL.

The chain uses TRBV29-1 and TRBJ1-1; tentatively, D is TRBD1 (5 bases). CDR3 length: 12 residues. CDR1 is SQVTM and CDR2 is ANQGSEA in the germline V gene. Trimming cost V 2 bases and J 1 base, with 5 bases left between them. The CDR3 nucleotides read TGCAGCGTTGAACAGGGGAACACTGAAGCTTTCTTT. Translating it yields CSVEQGNTEAFF.

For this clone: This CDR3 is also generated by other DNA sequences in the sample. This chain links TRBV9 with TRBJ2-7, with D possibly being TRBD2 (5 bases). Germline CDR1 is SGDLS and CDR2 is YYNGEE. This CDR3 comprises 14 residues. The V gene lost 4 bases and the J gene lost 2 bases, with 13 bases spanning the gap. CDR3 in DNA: TGTGCCAGCAGCCCTCGGACTGGAACCTACGAGCAGTACTTC. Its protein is CASSPRTGTYEQYF.

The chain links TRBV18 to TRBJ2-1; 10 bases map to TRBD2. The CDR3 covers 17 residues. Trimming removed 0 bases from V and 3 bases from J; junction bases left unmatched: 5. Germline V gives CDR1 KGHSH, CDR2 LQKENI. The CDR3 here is CASSPPRLAGVYNEQFF. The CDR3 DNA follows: TGTGCCAGCTCACCACCAAGACTAGCGGGCGTCTACAATGAGCAGTTCTTC.

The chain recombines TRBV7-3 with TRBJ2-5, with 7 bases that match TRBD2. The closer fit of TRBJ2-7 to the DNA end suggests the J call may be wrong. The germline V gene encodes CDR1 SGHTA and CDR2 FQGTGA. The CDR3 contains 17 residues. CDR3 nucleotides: TGTGCCAGCAGCTTAGGGACCTCCAGCGGGACCCCCTACGAGCAGTACTTC. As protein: CASSLGTSSGTPYEQYF.

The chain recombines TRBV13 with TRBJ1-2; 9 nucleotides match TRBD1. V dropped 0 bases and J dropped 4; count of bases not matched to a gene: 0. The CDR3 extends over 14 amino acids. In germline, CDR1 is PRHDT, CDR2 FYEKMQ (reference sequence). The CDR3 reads CASSLGTGGYGYTF. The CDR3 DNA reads TGTGCCAGCAGCTTAGGGACAGGGGGCTATGGCTACACCTTC.

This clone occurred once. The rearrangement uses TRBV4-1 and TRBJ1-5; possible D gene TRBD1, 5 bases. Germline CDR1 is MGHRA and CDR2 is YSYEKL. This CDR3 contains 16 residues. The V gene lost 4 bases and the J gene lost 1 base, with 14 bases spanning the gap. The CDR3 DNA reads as TGCGCCAGCAGCCCACTGGGGCAGTTAAGCAATCAGCCCCAGCATTTT. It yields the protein CASSPLGQLSNQPQHF.

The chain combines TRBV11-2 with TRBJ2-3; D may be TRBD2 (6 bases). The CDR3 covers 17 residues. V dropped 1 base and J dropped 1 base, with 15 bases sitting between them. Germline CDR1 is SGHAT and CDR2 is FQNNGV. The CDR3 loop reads CASSLAPGGAGTDTQYF. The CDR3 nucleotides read TGTGCCAGCAGCTTAGCCCCAGGCGGGGCCGGCACAGATACGCAGTATTTT.

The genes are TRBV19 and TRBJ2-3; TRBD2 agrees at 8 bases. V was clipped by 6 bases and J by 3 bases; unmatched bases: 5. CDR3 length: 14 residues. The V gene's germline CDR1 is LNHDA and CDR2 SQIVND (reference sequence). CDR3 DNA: TGTGCCAGTAGCTCTAGCGGGCCGACAGATACGCAGTATTTT. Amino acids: CASSSSGPTDTQYF.

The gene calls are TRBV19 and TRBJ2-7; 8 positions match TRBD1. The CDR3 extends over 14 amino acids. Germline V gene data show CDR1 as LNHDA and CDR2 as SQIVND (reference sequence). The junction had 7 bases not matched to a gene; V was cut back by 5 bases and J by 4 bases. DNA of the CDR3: TGTGCCAGTAGTCCCCAGGGGGCGCGGTACGAGCAGTACTTC. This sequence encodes CASSPQGARYEQYF.

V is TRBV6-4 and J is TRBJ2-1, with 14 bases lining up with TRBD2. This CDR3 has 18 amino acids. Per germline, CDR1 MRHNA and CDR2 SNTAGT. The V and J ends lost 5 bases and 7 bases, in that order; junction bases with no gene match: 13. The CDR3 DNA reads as TGTGCCAGCAGTCTTGGGACTAGCGGGGGAGAAATGGTGAATGAGCAGTTCTTC. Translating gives CASSLGTSGGEMVNEQFF.

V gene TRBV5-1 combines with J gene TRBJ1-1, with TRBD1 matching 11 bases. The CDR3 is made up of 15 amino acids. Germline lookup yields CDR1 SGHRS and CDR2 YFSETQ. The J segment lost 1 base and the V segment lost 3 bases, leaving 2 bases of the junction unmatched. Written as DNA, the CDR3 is TGCGCCAGCAGCTGGGGGACAGGGGGGAACACTGAAGCTTTCTTT. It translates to CASSWGTGGNTEAFF.

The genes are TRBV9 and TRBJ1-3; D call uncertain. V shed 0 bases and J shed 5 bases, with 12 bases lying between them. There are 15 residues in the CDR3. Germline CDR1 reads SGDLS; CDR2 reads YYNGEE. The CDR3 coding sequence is TGTGCCAGCAGCGTAGTGGGCGATGAGAGAAACACCATATATTTT. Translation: CASSVVGDERNTIYF. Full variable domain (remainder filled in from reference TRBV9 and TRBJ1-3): DSGVTQTPKHLITATGQRVTLRCSPRSGDLSVYWYQQSLDQGLQFLIQYYNGEERAKGNILERFSAQQFPDLHSELNLSSLELGDSALYFCASSVVGDERNTIYFGEGSWLTVV.

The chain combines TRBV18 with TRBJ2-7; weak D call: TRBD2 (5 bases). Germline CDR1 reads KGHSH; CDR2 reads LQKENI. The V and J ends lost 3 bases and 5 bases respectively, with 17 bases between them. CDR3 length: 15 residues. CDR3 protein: CASSPNLRVTDEQYF. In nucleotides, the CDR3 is TGTGCCAGCTCACCCAACCTGAGGGTTACCGACGAGCAGTACTTC. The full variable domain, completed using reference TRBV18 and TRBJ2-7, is NAGVMQNPRHLVRRRGQEARLRCSPMKGHSHVYWYRQLPEEGLKFMVYLQKENIIDESGMPKERFSAEFPKEGPSILRIQQVVRGDSAAYFCASSPNLRVTDEQYFGPGTRLTVT.

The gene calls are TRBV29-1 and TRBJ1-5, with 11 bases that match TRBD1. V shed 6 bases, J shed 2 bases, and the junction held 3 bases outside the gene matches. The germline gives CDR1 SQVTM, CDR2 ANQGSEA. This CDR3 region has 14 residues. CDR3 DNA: TGCAGCGTGGACAGGGGGCTAGGCAATCAGCCCCAGCATTTT. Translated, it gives CSVDRGLGNQPQHF.